Listed here is a single TCR beta chain. These data originate in a study of cytomegalovirus exposure and HLA in healthy donors. Study-level background: Clustering assigned 81% of the 350 to 450 genotyped donors to the Caucasian-associated ancestry cluster.

Per the germline V gene, CDR1 is MNHEY and CDR2 is SVGAGI. V shed 6 bases, J shed 8 bases, and the junction held 9 bases outside the gene matches. The CDR3 consists of 14 residues. Researchers ran the PCR with 60 Vbeta and 13 Jbeta primers. TCRdb keeps only in-frame clones here, not all; method: immunoSEQ multiplex PCR. The repertoire holds 140,000 to 150,000 clones, about 77% seen once, with approximately 3.8% in the top ten. The receptor comes from a male donor in good health and CMV-seronegative. The gene calls are TRBV6-5 and TRBJ2-1; 8 bases are shared with TRBD1. Source material: PBMCs. The CDR3 nucleotides read TGTGCCAGCAGACTCGGGACAGGAGGGTATGAGCAGTTCTTC. Translating gives CASRLGTGGYEQFF.